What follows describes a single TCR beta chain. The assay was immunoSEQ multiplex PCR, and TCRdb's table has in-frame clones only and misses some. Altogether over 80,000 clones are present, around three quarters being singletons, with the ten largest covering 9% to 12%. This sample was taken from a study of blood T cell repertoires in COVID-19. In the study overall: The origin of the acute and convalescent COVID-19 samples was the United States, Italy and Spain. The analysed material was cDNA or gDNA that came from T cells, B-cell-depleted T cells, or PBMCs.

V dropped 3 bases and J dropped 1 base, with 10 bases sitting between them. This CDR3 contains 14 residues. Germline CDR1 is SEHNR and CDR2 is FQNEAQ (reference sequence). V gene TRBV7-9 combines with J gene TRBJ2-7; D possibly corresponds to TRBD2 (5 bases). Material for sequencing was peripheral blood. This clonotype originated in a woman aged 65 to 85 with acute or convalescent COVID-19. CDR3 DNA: TGTGCCAGCAGCTTCGGGCGGGTTTCCTACGAGCAGTACTTC. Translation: CASSFGRVSYEQYF.